These 8 T cell receptor beta chains originate from one sample sequenced in a study of T cell responses to AZD1222 COVID-19 vaccine. The assay was immunoSEQ multiplex PCR, and TCRdb's table has in-frame clones only and misses some. The sample yields around 200,000 clones, more than 75% seen once. Sequenced material: peripheral blood, taken 28 days after the second AZD1222 dose. These receptor sequences come from an adult who received the AZD1222 COVID-19 vaccine.

This clone was observed once. The chain joins TRBV28 to TRBJ2-2, with 11 bases lining up with TRBD2. Trimming at V came to 6 bases and at J to 8 bases, leaving 14 bases not matched to a gene. Germline CDR1 is MDHEN and CDR2 is SYDVKM. This CDR3 has 17 amino acids. In DNA form, the CDR3 reads TGTGCCAGCAGCTCAATCGGACTAGCGGGTTTTGCGGGGGAGCTGTTTTTT. It specifies CASSSIGLAGFAGELFF.

The V gene is TRBV12-3 or TRBV12-4, the J gene TRBJ1-4, with D unresolved. The V and J ends lost 5 bases and 8 bases respectively, with 9 bases between them. The CDR3 consists of 12 residues. The CDR3 region is CASSRLREKLFF. CDR3 coding DNA: TGTGCCAGCAGTAGGTTGAGGGAAAAACTGTTTTTT.

The V gene is TRBV5-6, the J gene TRBJ2-2, with TRBD2 as a possible D gene (6 bases). Germline loops: CDR1 SGHDT, CDR2 YYEEEE. The ends were cut back, 7 bases at V and 2 bases at J, with 9 bases in the middle. The CDR3 has 13 residues. The CDR3 nucleotides read TGTGCCAGCCTGCGGGGAAACACCGGGGAGCTGTTTTTT. Protein sequence: CASLRGNTGELFF.

This clone was picked up one time. The gene calls are TRBV6-2 or TRBV6-3 and TRBJ1-2, with 8 bases lining up with TRBD1. The CDR3 is 15 amino acids. CDR1 and CDR2 (germline): MNHEY, SVGEGT. Trimming took 6 bases from V and 1 from J; bases not matched to a gene: 7. The CDR3, as DNA: TGTGCCAGCAGCCCCAGGACAGGGCTTAACTATGGCTACACCTTC. It is translated as CASSPRTGLNYGYTF.

The chain combines TRBV12-3 or TRBV12-4 with TRBJ2-5; D remains ambiguous. Trimming stripped 2 bases from V and 5 bases from J, with 6 bases between. The CDR3 has 12 residues. CDR3 DNA: TGTGCCAGCAGTTTATTCGGTGAGACCCAGTACTTC. This gives the protein CASSLFGETQYF.

This rearrangement joins TRBV7-2 to TRBJ2-4; D gene uncertain. The V end was cut by 0 bases, the J end by 0 bases, with 9 bases between. Germline V gene data show CDR1 as SGHTA and CDR2 as FQGNSA. The CDR3 totals 16 residues. The CDR3 protein is CASSLARDIAKNIQYF. The CDR3 nucleotides read TGTGCCAGCAGCTTAGCGCGAGACATAGCCAAAAACATTCAGTACTTC.

This chain connects TRBV28 to TRBJ1-2; possibly TRBD1 for D (5 bases). From germline, CDR1 is MDHEN and CDR2 SYDVKM. The CDR3 is made up of 15 amino acids. Trimming took 6 bases from V and 6 from J, leaving 20 bases between them. CDR3 nucleotides: TGTGCCAGCAGCGCCCCCGGACAACATTTACATGGCTACACCTTC. This codes for CASSAPGQHLHGYTF.

The chain has TRBV7-9 and TRBJ2-1; 9 bases are shared with TRBD1. The CDR3 has 16 residues. The germline V gene has CDR1 SEHNR and CDR2 FQNEAQ (reference sequence). Trimming took 5 bases from V and 4 from J; bases not matched to a gene: 9. DNA of the CDR3: TGTGCCAGCAGCCGAACCCCGGGACAGGGATACAATGAGCAGTTCTTC. Translation: CASSRTPGQGYNEQFF.